This entry features one T cell receptor beta chain sequence. Its recognized antigen is unknown. No base qualities exist here, and no much larger clone lies one base off it. Reading from cysteine to phenylalanine, the CDR3 counts 13 amino acids. The read is trimmed to its CDR3 DNA, 39 bases read in frame from base 1. V loses 5 bases of germline sequence and J loses 4 bases, and the interval between the two ends is 11 bases. As encoded in the germline V gene, CDR1 is SGHVS while CDR2 is FNYEAQ. The source of the sample is a study of shared clonotypes between healthy human individuals (dated by TCRdb to 2020 to 2022). Broadly, across the study: The cohort comprised a couple of women and three men aged 18 to 49 years. Per donor, three plates each were used for CD4 naive and CD4 memory, two for CD8 naive, and one for CD8 memory. The study deeply sequenced blood TCR repertoires of roughly five healthy adults to estimate repertoire size and the extent of clonotype sharing between individuals. Different laboratories and diverse techniques were used to prepare libraries and sequence TCR repertoires, to increase sequencing depth and limit assay-specific biases. Each donor's leukapheresis produced roughly between about 0.85 and 10 billion PBMCs.

Donors were healthy HIV-negative adults with no recently reported acute infections or vaccinations. All donors were Caucasian adults living in Nashville, Tennessee, USA. CD4+ T cells were enriched through magnetic negative selection, after which naive cells were positively selected on CD45RA and the remaining negative fraction served as the memory subset. Blood was obtained by leukapheresis, after which PBMCs were separated by Ficoll-Histopaque density gradient centrifugation and cryopreserved in liquid nitrogen vapor phase. Analytical flow cytometry was used to check the purity and quantity of every magnetically sorted T cell population. Genomic DNA was isolated from every sorted fraction and measured by UV absorbance on a Nanodrop 2000c. What the work shows at the level of the full study, not this receptor alone: Higher generation probabilities were observed for clonotypes shared by all four sorted-subset donors than for non-shared clonotypes. Across a handful of donors, approximately 5% of naive CD4, approximately 3.6% of naive CD8, under 2.5% of memory CD4, and approximately 0.4% of memory CD8 clonotypes were shared. Sampling was limited to blood, and TCR repertoires in tissue likely differ from TCR repertoires in blood. Incomplete sequencing was indicated by rarefaction of sorted-subset datasets, despite the large sequencing depth. Based on pairwise subsampling, the degree of clonotype sharing among donors was expected to be affected by sequencing depth. The genetic and exposure-history diversity represented was limited by the small number of donors. Naive subsets generally had larger estimated clonotype richness than memory subsets.

Using the deep immunoSEQ assay, multiplex PCR amplified TCR CDR3 regions from genomic DNA. Genomic DNA extracted from each cell subset was distributed evenly over all wells of several immunoSEQ 96-well plates, and each plate served as one replicate. For sorted subsets, each replicate PCR was loaded with around 200 ng genomic DNA, equivalent to 30,000 or so T cell genomes. Purified libraries were measured with a Qubit 3.0 fluorometer, size-checked on a Bioanalyzer 2100, and measured again with the KAPA Library Quantification kit. Every immunoSEQ 96-well plate was sequenced on a dedicated single-read 150-cycle Illumina NextSeq 550 flow cell. The paper's processing steps were these. Because the immunoSEQ output included only junctional sequences and no quality scores, the filtering could not be the same as the filtering used for full-length reads. Sequences were annotated with PyIR, a Python wrapper for IgBLAST v1.9, using IMGT germline references to assign V/J genes and CDR3. Any read was removed if the V/J assignment was weak (E-value above 1e-6), the CDR3 was missing, or the read contained stop codons, out-of-frame junctions, or ambiguous translated residues. V3J clonotypes were defined by identical inferred V gene, J gene, and CDR3 amino acid sequence. The percentage overlap between two repertoires was calculated by dividing the number of shared unique clonotypes by the size of the smaller repertoire. RTK rarefaction, the Chao1 estimator, and Recon v2.1 estimates of unobserved clonotypes were used to assess repertoire richness. For all TCRbeta clonotypes obtained by the gDNA method from a few donors, generation probabilities were computed with OLGA. Imported from immuneACCESS, the table was reduced by TCRdb to in-frame sequences with V and J called. These copies leave out some clones; in studies compared against another copy, an unresolved V gene accounts for under half, and the cause of the remainder is not known. V and J calls and clone size come straight from that table; D and trimming were deduced from the DNA. This sample holds under 2.5 million clones; under 95% were observed only once. The ten largest clones capture roughly 0.34% of the sample.

This receptor was obtained from a man younger than 30 in good health. Some clones in this sample may be carry-over from other donors' samples. The sequenced sample consisted of naive CD4+ T cells from PBMCs. This specimen's cell subset or site label, interpreted: CD45RA+ positively selected. The chain employs TRBV7-6 and TRBJ1-1, with no confidently assigned D gene. Read as DNA, the sequence is TGTGCCAGCAGCCCCAACCTAGGCACTGAAGCTTTCTTT. Its protein product is CASSPNLGTEAFF.